A selection of T cell receptor beta chains follows, all from one sample in a study of blood T cell repertoires in COVID-19. TCRdb's copy holds only in-frame clones and misses some; the assay was immunoSEQ multiplex PCR. The sample yields approximately 210,000 clones, roughly four fifths seen once. Sample: PBMCs or T cells enriched from blood (not recorded which). These receptors came from a man aged 40-55 years who had recovered from COVID-19. Each CDR3 is given with its conserved first and last residue. The listing skips clone size in some rows; elsewhere it reads once, few, many or a size class.

>-|TRBV27|TRBJ2-7
CASSGGLAGYEQYF
>-|TRBV6-5|TRBJ2-7
CASSPRQGGFYEQYF
>-|TRBV3-1/TRBV3-2|TRBJ2-7
CASSQDISGRRLPALEQYF
>-|TRBV21-1|TRBJ1-5
CASPLLEPQPQHF
>-|TRBV6-5|TRBJ1-1
CASMSGGQLNTEAFF
>few|TRBV15|TRBJ2-1
CATTGRDSLYNEQFF
>-|TRBV11-2|TRBJ2-7
CASSLAGSYEQYF
>-|TRBV4-2|TRBJ1-6
CASSQASEIGVTPLHF
>-|TRBV6-2/TRBV6-3|TRBJ2-3
CASSHDRGAVDTQYF
>once|TRBV6-2/TRBV6-3|TRBJ1-5
CASSYLLQPQHF
>-|TRBV28|TRBJ1-2
CASEPGTGAPYGYTF
>-|TRBV28|TRBJ2-3
CASSSYYGGGTDTQYF
>-|TRBV2|TRBJ1-6
CASCTGTGGSYNSPLHF
>-|TRBV6-1|TRBJ2-1
CASSERGTDSYNEQFF
>once|TRBV7-3|TRBJ2-1
CASSRTGTSGYNEQFF
>-|TRBV2|TRBJ1-1
CASSEGGGTGRDTEAFF
>-|TRBV2|TRBJ1-4
CASSEQGFEKLFF
>-|TRBV15|TRBJ1-2
CATSRGTGDYGYTF
>-|TRBV3-1/TRBV3-2|TRBJ1-1
CASSQEPGQEIPIGTEAFF
>once|TRBV2|TRBJ1-1
CASEKAGNTEAFF
>-|TRBV19|TRBJ1-4
CASTRGTGDEKLFF
>-|TRBV6-2/TRBV6-3|TRBJ2-5
CASSYSSPGETQYF
>once|TRBV5-1|TRBJ1-1
CASSLPGAEAFF
>-|TRBV7-2|TRBJ1-5
CASSSGVYSNQPQHF
>-|TRBV7-3|TRBJ2-1
CASSLDRDYNEQFF
>-|TRBV6-4|TRBJ2-1
CASSHLAGAGNEQFF
>-|TRBV7-3|TRBJ1-6
CASSLTGTVDSPLHF
>-|TRBV18|TRBJ1-1
CASSPSDREYTEAFF
>-|TRBV27|TRBJ1-2
CASSTGGYRGYTF
>-|TRBV3-1/TRBV3-2|TRBJ2-3
CASSPRGADTQYF
>-|TRBV4-3|TRBJ1-6
CASSQDPDRPNSPLHF
>-|TRBV28|TRBJ1-1
CASSPGGGAGEAFF
>-|TRBV5-1|TRBJ1-1
CASSSGLGNTEAFF
>few|TRBV6-6|TRBJ1-5
CASRTGTGDNQPQHF
>-|TRBV14|TRBJ2-7
CASGGTSHYEQYF
>-|TRBV2|TRBJ1-1
CASMEREGTEAFF
>-|TRBV19|TRBJ2-7
CASSTGQGFDEQYF
>-|TRBV19|TRBJ2-1
CASSPDRSGLAGEYNEQFF
>-|TRBV6-2/TRBV6-3|TRBJ2-3
CASSLGTGRRTDTQYF
>-|TRBV2|TRBJ1-4
CANSEQGPGSNEKLFF
>-|TRBV6-5|TRBJ2-1
CASRTRSGFREQFF
>-|TRBV19|TRBJ1-5
CASSRKDSSNQPQHF
>-|TRBV6-2/TRBV6-3|TRBJ1-3
CASSYSFSRGNTIYF
>-|TRBV6-5|TRBJ1-2
CASSLRQGEQGYTF
>few|TRBV7-6|TRBJ1-5
CASSAMTGINQPQHF
>few|TRBV5-4|TRBJ2-7
CASSPFEDYEQYF
>-|TRBV30|TRBJ2-3
CAWSAGRPSDTQYF
>once|TRBV7-2|TRBJ2-7
CASSQGQGFYEQYF
>-|TRBV3-1/TRBV3-2|TRBJ2-7
CASSLQEISYEQYF